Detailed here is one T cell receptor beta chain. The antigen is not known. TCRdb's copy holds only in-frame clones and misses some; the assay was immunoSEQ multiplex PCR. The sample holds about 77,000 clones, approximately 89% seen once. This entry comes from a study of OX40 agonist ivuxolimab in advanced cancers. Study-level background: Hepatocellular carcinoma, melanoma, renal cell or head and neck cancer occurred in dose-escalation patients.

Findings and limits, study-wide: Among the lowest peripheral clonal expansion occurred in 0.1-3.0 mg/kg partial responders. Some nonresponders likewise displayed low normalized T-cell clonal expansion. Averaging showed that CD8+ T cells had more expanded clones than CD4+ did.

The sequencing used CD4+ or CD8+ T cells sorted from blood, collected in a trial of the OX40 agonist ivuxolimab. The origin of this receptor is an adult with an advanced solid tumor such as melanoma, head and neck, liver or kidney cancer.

The CDR3 DNA reads TGCGCCAGCAGCTTGGGGTTGGGCGCCGGGGAGCTGTTTTTT. Translation: CASSLGLGAGELFF. The chain has TRBV5-1 and TRBJ2-2, with D unresolved. Germline CDR1 SGHRS, CDR2 YFSETQ. Trimming shortened V by 0 bases and J by 6 bases, and 9 bases separated the two germline ends. The CDR3 extends over 14 amino acids. The whole variable domain, remainder taken from reference TRBV5-1 and TRBJ2-2, is KAGVTQTPRYLIKTRGQQVTLSCSPISGHRSVSWYQQTPGQGLQFLFEYFSETQRNKGNFPGRFSGRQFSNSRSEMNVSTLELGDSALYLCASSLGLGAGELFFGEGSRLTVL.